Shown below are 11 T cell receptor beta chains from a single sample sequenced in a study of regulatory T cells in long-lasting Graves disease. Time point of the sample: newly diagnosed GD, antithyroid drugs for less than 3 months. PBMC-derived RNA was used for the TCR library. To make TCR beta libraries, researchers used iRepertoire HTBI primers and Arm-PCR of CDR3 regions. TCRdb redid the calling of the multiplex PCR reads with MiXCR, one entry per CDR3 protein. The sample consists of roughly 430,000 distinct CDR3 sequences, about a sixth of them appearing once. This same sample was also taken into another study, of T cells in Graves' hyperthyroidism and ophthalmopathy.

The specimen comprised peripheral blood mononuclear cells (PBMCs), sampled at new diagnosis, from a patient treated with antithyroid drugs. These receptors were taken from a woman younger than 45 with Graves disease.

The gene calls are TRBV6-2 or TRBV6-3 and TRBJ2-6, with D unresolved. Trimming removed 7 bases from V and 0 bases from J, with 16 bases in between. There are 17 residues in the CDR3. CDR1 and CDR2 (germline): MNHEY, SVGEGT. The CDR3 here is CASTGGWQSSGANVLTF. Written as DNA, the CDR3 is TGTGCCAGCACTGGCGGATGGCAGAGCTCTGGGGCCAACGTCCTGACTTTC.

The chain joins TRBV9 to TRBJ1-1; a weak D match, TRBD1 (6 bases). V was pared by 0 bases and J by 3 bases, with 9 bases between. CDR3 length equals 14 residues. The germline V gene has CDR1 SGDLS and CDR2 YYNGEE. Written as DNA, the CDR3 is TGTGCCAGCAGCGTAGTAAGGGGGGACACTGAAGCTTTCTTT. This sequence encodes CASSVVRGDTEAFF.

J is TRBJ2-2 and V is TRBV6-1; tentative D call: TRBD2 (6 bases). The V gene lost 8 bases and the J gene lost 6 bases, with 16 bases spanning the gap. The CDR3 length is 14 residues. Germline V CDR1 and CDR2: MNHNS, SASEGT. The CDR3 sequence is CASARDWSSGELFF. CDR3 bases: TGTGCCAGCGCACGGGACTGGTCTTCCGGGGAGCTGTTTTTT.

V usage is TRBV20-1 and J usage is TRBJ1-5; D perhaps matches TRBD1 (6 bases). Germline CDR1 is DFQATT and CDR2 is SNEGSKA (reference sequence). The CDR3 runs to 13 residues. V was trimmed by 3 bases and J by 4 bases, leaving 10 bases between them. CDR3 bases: TGCAGTGCTAGGAACAGGGTTAATCAGCCCCAGCATTTT. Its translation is CSARNRVNQPQHF.

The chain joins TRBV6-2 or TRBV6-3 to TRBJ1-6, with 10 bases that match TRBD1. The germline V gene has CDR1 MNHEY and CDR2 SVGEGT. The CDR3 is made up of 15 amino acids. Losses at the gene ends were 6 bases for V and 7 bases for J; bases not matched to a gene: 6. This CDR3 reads CASSLRDRGNSPLHF. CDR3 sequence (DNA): TGTGCCAGCAGCCTCCGGGACAGGGGAAATTCACCCCTCCACTTT.

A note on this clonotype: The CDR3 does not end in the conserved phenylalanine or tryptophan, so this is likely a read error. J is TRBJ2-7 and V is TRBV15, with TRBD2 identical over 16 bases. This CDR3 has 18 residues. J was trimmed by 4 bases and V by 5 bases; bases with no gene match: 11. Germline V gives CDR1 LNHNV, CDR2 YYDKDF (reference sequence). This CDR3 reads CATSSSPGLAGGGYEQYY. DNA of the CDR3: TGTGCCACCAGCTCCTCCCCGGGACTAGCGGGAGGGGGTTACGAGCAGTACTAC.

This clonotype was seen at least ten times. CDR3 sequence reads: CASSTSSNTGELFF. The CDR3 DNA is TGTGCCAGCTCAACTAGTTCGAACACCGGGGAGCTGTTTTTT. This rearrangement joins TRBV2 to TRBJ2-2, with D possibly being TRBD2 (5 bases). Per the germline V gene, CDR1 is SNHLY and CDR2 is FYNNEI. Trimming left V 8 bases short and J 0 bases short, with 10 bases between. The CDR3 length is 14 residues.

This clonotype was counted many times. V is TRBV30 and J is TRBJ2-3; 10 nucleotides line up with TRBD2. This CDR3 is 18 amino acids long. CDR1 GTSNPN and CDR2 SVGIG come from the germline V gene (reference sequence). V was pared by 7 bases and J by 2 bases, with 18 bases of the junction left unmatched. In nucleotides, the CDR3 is TGTGCCTCATCCGGGACTAGCGACCCGCGTAATCCCACAGATACGCAGTATTTT. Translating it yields CASSGTSDPRNPTDTQYF.

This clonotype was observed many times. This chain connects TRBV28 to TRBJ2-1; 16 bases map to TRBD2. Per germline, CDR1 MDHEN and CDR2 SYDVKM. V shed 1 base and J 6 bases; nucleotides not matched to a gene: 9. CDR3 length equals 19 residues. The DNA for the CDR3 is TGTGCCAGCAGTTTATCTTGGGAGGGACTAGCGGGAGGGCCCAATGAGCAGTTCTTC. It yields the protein CASSLSWEGLAGGPNEQFF.

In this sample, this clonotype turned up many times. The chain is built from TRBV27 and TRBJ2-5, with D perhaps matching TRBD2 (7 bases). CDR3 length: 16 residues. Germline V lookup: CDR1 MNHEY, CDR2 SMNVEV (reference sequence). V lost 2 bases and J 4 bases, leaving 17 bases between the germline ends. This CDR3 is CASSLGGARGGETQYF. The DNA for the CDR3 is TGTGCCAGCAGTTTAGGGGGGGCCAGAGGTGGAGAGACCCAGTACTTC.

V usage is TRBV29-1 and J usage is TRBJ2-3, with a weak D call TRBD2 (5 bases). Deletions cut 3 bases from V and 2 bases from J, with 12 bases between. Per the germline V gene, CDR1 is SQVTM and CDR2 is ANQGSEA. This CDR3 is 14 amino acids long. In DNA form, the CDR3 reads TGCAGCGTTGAGTGGGGAGCCAACACAGATACGCAGTATTTT. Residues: CSVEWGANTDTQYF.